This T cell receptor (beta chain) appears in the sequencing data of a study of blood T cell repertoires in COVID-19. In the study overall: T cells, B-cell-depleted T cells, or PBMCs supplied cDNA or gDNA.

The CDR3 contains 14 residues. Germline loops: CDR1 MNHEY, CDR2 SMNVEV (reference sequence). V lost 2 bases and J lost 1; bases outside the gene matches: 2. Some clones are missing from TCRdb's copy, which holds only in-frame ones; the method was immunoSEQ multiplex PCR. The sample records some 320,000 clones, under 90% being singletons. The sequencing input was peripheral blood. The J gene is TRBJ2-7, the V gene TRBV27; 7 positions match TRBD2. The clonotype comes from a woman in her twenties or thirties with COVID-19, enrolled during active disease. CDR3 nucleotide sequence: TGTGCCAGCAGTTTACGGGGGGTGTCCTACGAGCAGTACTTC. Its protein is CASSLRGVSYEQYF.